A selection of T cell receptor beta chains follows, all from one sample in a study of spatial heterogeneity in lung cancer. TCRdb ran MiXCR on the 5' RACE reads and lists one entry per CDR3 protein. The data hold 20,000 to 30,000 distinct CDR3 sequences, with almost 10% observed a single time. The sample consisted of PBMCs, taken at follow-up. These receptors were obtained from a male donor with early-stage non-small cell lung cancer. Both conserved end residues are part of each CDR3. The order of the fields is V gene, J gene, D gene, CDR3 protein. The D gene is left open where the match is weak.

TRBV6-5,TRBJ2-7,-,CASSYSGRFSYEQYF
TRBV4-2,TRBJ2-1,TRBD2,CASSQVSTRTSDNEQFF
TRBV20-1,TRBJ2-3,TRBD1,CSARDRGLGTDTQYF
TRBV5-4,TRBJ2-3,-,CASSLQGGTDTQYF
TRBV18,TRBJ1-6,TRBD1,CASSPSGTGFVYNSPLHF
TRBV29-1,TRBJ1-2,TRBD1,CASGTGVAGYTF
TRBV24-1,TRBJ2-3,-,CATSDPGGGDTQYF
TRBV7-2,TRBJ2-5,-,CASSLSGLEETQYF
TRBV20-1,TRBJ2-7,TRBD2,CSARDPGGLAGYLEQNF
TRBV11-2,TRBJ2-2,-,CASSLIDTGELFF
TRBV7-6,TRBJ2-7,TRBD1,CASSLLTGGSYEQYF
TRBV5-1,TRBJ2-3,-,CASSLPQDTQYF
TRBV6-2/TRBV6-3,TRBJ2-2,TRBD2,CASGTSGVSNTGELFF
TRBV6-5,TRBJ2-6,-,CASKIGPGANVLTF
TRBV11-2,TRBJ2-2,TRBD2,CASSDGLAGEFSTGELFF
TRBV5-1,TRBJ1-1,-,CASSSGPMNTEAFF
TRBV5-1,TRBJ1-1,-,CASSSIRGLTTEAFF
TRBV4-3,TRBJ2-5,-,CASSQDLGLEETQYF
TRBV20-1,TRBJ1-1,-,CSARDTRLAEAFF
TRBV20-1,TRBJ1-2,TRBD1,CSARRTGGHTGYGYTF
TRBV28,TRBJ2-5,-,CASSFDRNAQETQYF
TRBV6-2/TRBV6-3,TRBJ1-1,-,CASSYDTEAFF
TRBV2,TRBJ2-5,TRBD1,CAVQGAGETQYF
TRBV4-3,TRBJ1-4,-,CASSQRTGGPGEKLFF
TRBV4-3,TRBJ1-1,-,CASSQGHLANTEAFF
TRBV28,TRBJ1-1,-,CASSFVTRGTEAFF
TRBV10-3,TRBJ2-2,-,CAISPSKNTGELFF
TRBV28,TRBJ1-2,TRBD1,CASSSLQGAGYGYTF
TRBV10-3,TRBJ2-7,-,CAISGPSLSSGEQYF
TRBV29-1,TRBJ2-1,-,CSVEEGYSYNEQFF
TRBV5-5,TRBJ2-1,-,CASSLDRLSYNEQFF
TRBV11-2,TRBJ1-2,TRBD1,CASSLETRDRGGYTF
TRBV27,TRBJ1-6,-,CASSLSPLSPLHF
TRBV5-4,TRBJ2-7,-,CASSLGAEQYF
TRBV20-1,TRBJ2-3,TRBD2,CSATQLAGDTDTQYF
TRBV7-9,TRBJ2-5,TRBD2,CASSRRLAEETQYF